This TCR beta chain was recovered during a study of tumor-infiltrating lymphocytes in oesophageal squamous cell carcinoma. The CDR3 runs 16 residues. Trimming shortened V by 6 bases and J by 7 bases, and 19 bases separated the two germline ends. TCRdb analysed the PCR reads with MiXCR anew, one entry per CDR3 protein. This table has 9,500 or so distinct CDR3 sequences, about 61% appearing once. This TCR derives from a male donor with esophageal squamous cell carcinoma. Source material: esophageal tumor tissue. This chain uses TRBV12-3 or TRBV12-4 with TRBJ1-6, with D tentatively TRBD1 (5 bases). The DNA for the CDR3 is TGTGCCAGCAGCACCCTCCGGCAAGGGGAAAATTCACCCCTCCACTTT. Translating it yields CASSTLRQGENSPLHF.